The rows below give T cell receptor beta chains drawn from one sample of a study of CD8+ T cells in alopecia areata. Sequencing was performed with immunoSEQ multiplex PCR; in TCRdb, only in-frame clones are kept and a portion is missing. The sample consists of 110,000 to 150,000 clones, roughly 53% of them appearing once. The source material was CD4+ T cells sorted from blood, sampled at week 0. The source is a human donor with alopecia areata. The conserved cysteine and the conserved F or W are not part of the CDR3 here. Rows may omit the clone size; those that give it use once, few, many or a size class.

clone size	J gene	V gene	CDR3 protein
NA	TRBJ2-1	TRBV5-1	ASSLEAEYNEQF
few	TRBJ2-5	TRBV7-2	ASSRASDGSAQY
few	TRBJ2-5	TRBV7-2	ASSSGLVAETQY
NA	TRBJ2-7	TRBV5-6	ASSPIRDRDYEQY
NA	TRBJ2-1	TRBV20-1	SARETNEQF
few	TRBJ1-5	TRBV10-3	AISDRGSDQPQH
NA	TRBJ1-2	TRBV30	AWSRGPGQCGYT
NA	TRBJ2-7	TRBV30	AWSVQSAGGYEQY
NA	TRBJ2-3	TRBV7-8	ASSLAGGGAITDTQY
few	TRBJ1-2	TRBV10-3	AIRPEGSGYT
NA	TRBJ2-5	TRBV5-1	ASSPRAGEETQY
NA	TRBJ2-3	TRBV7-2	ASSLGLAENTDTQY
NA	TRBJ2-7	TRBV5-1	ASSWKGDSYEQY
few	TRBJ2-1	TRBV7-2	ASSFYDYNEQF
once	TRBJ1-1	TRBV29-1	SVVVAGRAEAF
NA	TRBJ2-7	TRBV7-9	ASSLKGQQGRKTYEQY
few	TRBJ2-1	TRBV30	AWSKGWHEQF